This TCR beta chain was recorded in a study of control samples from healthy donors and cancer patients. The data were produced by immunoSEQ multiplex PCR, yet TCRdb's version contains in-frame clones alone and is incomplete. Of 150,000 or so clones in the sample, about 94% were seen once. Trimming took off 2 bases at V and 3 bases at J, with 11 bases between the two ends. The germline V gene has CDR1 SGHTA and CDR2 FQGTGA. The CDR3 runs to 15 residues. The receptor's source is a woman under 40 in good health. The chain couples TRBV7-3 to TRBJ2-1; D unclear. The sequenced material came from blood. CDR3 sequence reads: CASSLSGDGYNEQFF. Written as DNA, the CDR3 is TGTGCCAGCAGCTTATCCGGAGACGGCTACAATGAGCAGTTCTTC.